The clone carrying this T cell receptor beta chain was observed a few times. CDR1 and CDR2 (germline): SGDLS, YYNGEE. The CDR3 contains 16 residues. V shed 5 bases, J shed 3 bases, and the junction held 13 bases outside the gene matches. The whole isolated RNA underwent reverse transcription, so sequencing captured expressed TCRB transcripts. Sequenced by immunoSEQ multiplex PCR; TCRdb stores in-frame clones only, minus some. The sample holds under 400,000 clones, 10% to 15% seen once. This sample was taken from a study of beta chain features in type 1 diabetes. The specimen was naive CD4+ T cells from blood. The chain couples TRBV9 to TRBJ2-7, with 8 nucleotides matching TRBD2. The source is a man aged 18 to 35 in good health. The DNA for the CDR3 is TGTGCCAGCAGTGCGACGGGGGGGTTACCCTTCTACGAGCAGTACTTC. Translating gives CASSATGGLPFYEQYF.